This T cell receptor (beta chain) was recovered during a study of blood T cell repertoires in COVID-19 (dated by TCRdb to the early 2020s). Study-level background: Samples from collaborators originated in the United States, Italy and Spain and spanned both the acute and convalescent phases of COVID-19. The prospective study material was composed of cDNA or gDNA derived from T cells, B-cell-depleted T cells, or PBMCs. Subjects who had been exposed to COVID-19, were actively infected with it, or had recovered from it provided the deeply sampled blood TCRbeta repertoires that made up the dataset. The repertoires were released in a freely available public database intended as a resource for research on the immune response to SARS-CoV-2. Samples came from the ongoing ImmuneRACE study (first 160 participants) plus 1,254 subjects from 6 global collaborators. The sample metadata nearly always contained a de-identified subject ID, COVID-19 status, age in years and sex. HLA class I and class II types, where available, came from metadata supplied by the sample provider rather than from assay-based typing. Summary of the overall study and its limitations: How much clinical and demographic metadata was included differed by source and by participant, and the metadata was provided uncurated.

TCRbeta CDR3 regions were amplified from genomic DNA by means of the immunoSEQ Assay, a bias-controlled multiplex PCR. From the authors' description of their analysis: The number of nucleated cells in each sample was estimated from the amplification of reference gene primers within the assay. Sequence reads were collapsed and filtered to measure the absolute abundance of every unique TCRbeta CDR3 rearrangement. For each sample, productive Simpson clonality was calculated by taking the square root of Simpson's diversity index across productive rearrangements. The table comes from immuneACCESS by way of TCRdb, which keeps in-frame sequences with V and J called. Part of the clones is missing from these tables; in studies checked, under half for an unresolved V gene and the rest for unknown reasons. Clone size and V and J calls were adopted from that table, with D and trimming inferred from the DNA. Across this sample there are 150,000 or so clones, with approximately 82% seen only once. The top ten clones comprise 7% of the sample.

In Seattle, one collaborating source enrolled patients while the infection was active and tracked those patients longitudinally over the course of disease. Each collaborating institution followed its own protocols to collect whole blood in K2EDTA tubes. For TCRbeta analysis, collaborators shipped samples as frozen whole blood, isolated PBMCs, or DNA extracted from either of those sample types. In the case of this clone: It has no known antigen specificity. Base-call qualities are not available, and no considerably larger clone is one nucleotide away.

From its cysteine to its phenylalanine, the CDR3 spans 15 amino acids. The kept DNA is CDR3 alone, 45 bases in frame from the first base. Reading the germline V gene (reference sequence) gives CDR1 LNHNV and CDR2 YYDKDF. Trimming takes 0 bases from V and 5 bases from J, and the germline ends sit 13 bases apart. Sequencing was performed on peripheral blood. This clonotype was obtained from a woman between 35 and 50 years old with COVID-19, enrolled during active disease. Here the chain combines TRBV15 and TRBJ2-5; the D region possibly corresponds to TRBD1 (5 bases align). The sequence in DNA is TGTGCCACCAGCAGAGATAAAGGGGCGTGGGAGACCCAGTACTTC. It translates to CATSRDKGAWETQYF.